These 30 T cell receptor beta chains came from one sample sequenced in a study of blood T cell repertoires in COVID-19. The repertoire was sequenced with immunoSEQ multiplex PCR; TCRdb's copy has only in-frame clones and lacks some. The table lists about 280,000 clones, about 80% of them singletons. Source material: peripheral blood. These receptors all stem from a woman between 50 and 59 years old who had recovered from COVID-19.

This sequence joins TRBV6-5 and TRBJ1-1; 8 bases are shared with TRBD1. In germline, CDR1 is MNHEY, CDR2 SVGAGI. With 7 bases clipped from V and 3 bases from J, the junction kept 4 bases outside the gene matches. The CDR3 is made up of 13 amino acids. Here the CDR3 DNA reads TGTGCCAGCACCCCGGACAGGGACACTGAAGCTTTCTTT. Translating it yields CASTPDRDTEAFF.

This clone was seen only a few times. The chain recombines TRBV28 with TRBJ1-1; 8 nucleotides align to TRBD1. This CDR3 spans 13 amino acids. Germline-derived CDR1 and CDR2 are MDHEN and SYDVKM. V was clipped by 1 base and J by 10 bases; unmatched bases: 5. CDR3 nucleotide sequence: TGTGCCAGCAGTTTATCAGGGGGCGCTTCAGCTTTCTTT. Translated, it gives CASSLSGGASAFF.

This chain uses TRBV4-3 with TRBJ1-2, with D unresolved. CDR3 length: 14 amino acids. Germline V lookup: CDR1 LGHNA, CDR2 YSLEER. V lost 1 base and J 4 bases, leaving 10 bases between the germline ends. The CDR3, as DNA: TGCGCCAGCAGCCAAGTGTCAGCGTTCTATGGCTACACCTTC. The encoded protein is CASSQVSAFYGYTF.

The chain uses TRBV29-1 and TRBJ2-5, with TRBD2 matching over 14 bases. Unmatched junction bases numbered 12, after V lost 7 bases and J lost 5 bases. Germline assignment: CDR1 SQVTM and CDR2 ANQGSEA. The length of the CDR3 is 16 residues. This CDR3 is CSARGTSGSGTETQYF. CDR3 DNA sequence: TGCAGCGCCCGAGGGACTAGCGGGAGCGGTACCGAGACCCAGTACTTC.

The V gene is TRBV5-8, the J gene TRBJ1-3, with TRBD1 as a possible D gene (6 bases). The CDR3 contains 15 residues. V was shortened by 0 bases and J by 4 bases, with 11 bases between the two germline ends. Germline V gives CDR1 SGHTS, CDR2 YDEGEE. The CDR3, as DNA: TGTGCCAGCAGCTTGGAGTCAGGGGCGGGAAACACCATATATTTT. Protein: CASSLESGAGNTIYF.

The V call is TRBV19, the J call TRBJ1-2; no clear D. The V end was cut by 3 bases, the J end by 6 bases, with 11 bases between. CDR3 size: 13 residues. Germline V gene lookup returns CDR1 LNHDA and CDR2 SQIVND (reference sequence). DNA for the CDR3: TGTGCCAGTAGTATTACGCCGAGGGATGGCTACACCTTC. Translation: CASSITPRDGYTF. The full variable domain, rest sourced from reference TRBV19 and TRBJ1-2, is DGGITQSPKYLFRKEGQNVTLSCEQNLNHDAMYWYRQDPGQGLRLIYYSQIVNDFQKGDIAEGYSVSREKKESFPLTVTSAQKNPTAFYLCASSITPRDGYTFGSGTRLTVV.

The V and J genes are TRBV9 and TRBJ2-7; D gene unclear. Germline-derived CDR1 and CDR2 are SGDLS and YYNGEE. V was clipped by 0 bases and J by 6 bases, with 19 bases between them. The CDR3 is made up of 16 amino acids. The CDR3 loop reads CASSVGAPVGVFEQYF. CDR3 DNA sequence: TGTGCCAGCAGCGTAGGCGCCCCAGTGGGCGTTTTCGAGCAGTACTTC. The full variable domain, rest sourced from reference TRBV9 and TRBJ2-7, is DSGVTQTPKHLITATGQRVTLRCSPRSGDLSVYWYQQSLDQGLQFLIQYYNGEERAKGNILERFSAQQFPDLHSELNLSSLELGDSALYFCASSVGAPVGVFEQYFGPGTRLTVT.

The V call is TRBV5-4, the J call TRBJ1-1; TRBD1 matches 10 bases. Germline loops: CDR1 SGHNT, CDR2 YYREEE (reference sequence). CDR3 length: 16 residues. Trimming cost V 4 bases and J 0 bases; bases outside gene matches: 6. In DNA, the CDR3 is TGTGCCAGCAGCCTGGGACAGGGGATCATGAACACTGAAGCTTTCTTT. Protein product: CASSLGQGIMNTEAFF.

This clone was picked up one time. Germline and junction disagree at one end, which may indicate a read error. The chain's CDR3 is CSVEDDGTGDEQYF. The CDR3 bases are TGCAGCGTCGAAGACGATGGGACAGGGGACGAGCAGTACTTC. This sequence joins TRBV29-1 and TRBJ2-7, with TRBD1 matching over 10 bases. Germline V CDR1 and CDR2: SQVTM, ANQGSEA. The CDR3 contains 14 residues.

The chain is built from TRBV9 and TRBJ2-2, with D perhaps matching TRBD2 (6 bases). The CDR3 is 16 amino acids. Germline loops: CDR1 SGDLS, CDR2 YYNGEE. V gave up 2 bases and J gave up 4 bases, with 15 bases separating them. For the CDR3, the DNA is TGTGCCAGCAGCGTCCAGGGAGGTCCGGGCACCGGGGAGCTGTTTTTT. Translating gives CASSVQGGPGTGELFF.

This clone was detected a few times. This chain joins TRBV12-3 or TRBV12-4 and TRBJ2-5; D is possibly TRBD2 (7 bases). CDR3 size: 12 residues. V lost 5 bases, J lost 5 bases, and 9 bases lay in between. CDR3 coding DNA: TGTGCCAGCAGTGGGGGGGCGGAGACCCAGTACTTC. Protein product: CASSGGAETQYF.

This clone has just a few counts. V usage is TRBV27 and J usage is TRBJ2-2; 9 bases match TRBD2. Losses at the gene ends were 3 bases for V and 8 bases for J; bases not matched to a gene: 7. The germline V gene encodes CDR1 MNHEY and CDR2 SMNVEV (reference sequence). CDR3 length equals 15 residues. CDR3 loop: CASSLISGSVGELFF. CDR3 DNA sequence: TGTGCCAGCAGTTTGATTAGCGGGAGCGTTGGGGAGCTGTTTTTT.

This clone was detected only a few times. The chain joins TRBV7-6 to TRBJ1-5; D unresolved. Per germline, CDR1 SGHVS and CDR2 FNYEAQ. The CDR3 is made up of 11 amino acids. Trimming took 11 bases from V and 6 from J, leaving 11 bases between them. DNA for the CDR3: TGTGCCCTAAGAGGAAGTCAGCCCCAGCATTTT. It specifies CALRGSQPQHF. The whole variable domain, filled in from reference TRBV7-6 and TRBJ1-5, reads GAGVSQSPRYKVTKRGQDVALRCDPISGHVSLYWYRQALGQGPEFLTYFNYEAQQDKSGLPNDRFSAERPEGSISTLTIQRTEQRDSAMYRCALRGSQPQHFGDGTRLSIL.

This clone was counted a few times. This sequence joins TRBV30 and TRBJ1-1, with D maybe TRBD1 (5 bases). The CDR3 sequence is 12 residues long. Trimming took 1 base from V and 11 from J, leaving 14 bases between them. Germline assignment: CDR1 GTSNPN and CDR2 SVGIG (reference sequence). Here the CDR3 reads CAWSDTGSAAFF. CDR3 DNA sequence: TGTGCCTGGAGTGACACAGGCTCGGCGGCTTTCTTT.

The chain is built from TRBV20-1 and TRBJ1-2; a possible D gene is TRBD1 (5 bases). CDR3 length: 11 amino acids. CDR1 DFQATT and CDR2 SNEGSKA come from the germline V gene (reference sequence). Trimming stripped 0 bases from V and 14 bases from J, with 13 bases between. CDR3 in DNA: TGCAGTGCTAGAGATTTCCCGGACACAACCTTC. Its protein product is CSARDFPDTTF.

J is TRBJ2-1 and V is TRBV25-1, with 11 bases that match TRBD2. The germline gives CDR1 MGHDK, CDR2 SYGVNS. CDR3 length: 16 amino acids. V dropped 0 bases and J dropped 5; count of bases not matched to a gene: 3. CDR3 sequence: CASSEYLAGGNNEQFF. CDR3 sequence (DNA): TGTGCCAGCAGTGAATACCTAGCGGGGGGCAACAATGAGCAGTTCTTC.

The rearrangement uses TRBV30 and TRBJ1-5; TRBD1 might be the D (6 bases). V lost 5 bases to trimming and J lost 4 bases, with 12 bases between them. The length of the CDR3 is 13 residues. CDR1 is GTSNPN, CDR2 SVGIG, per germline (reference sequence). The CDR3 sequence: CAWGRGWNQPQHF. For the CDR3, the DNA is TGTGCCTGGGGCAGGGGATGGAATCAGCCCCAGCATTTT.

The chain recombines TRBV18 with TRBJ1-5; 7 positions match TRBD1. The CDR3 consists of 18 residues. V shed 1 base and J 0 bases; nucleotides not matched to a gene: 9. Germline assignment: CDR1 KGHSH and CDR2 LQKENI. This CDR3 reads CASSPLQGPGGSNQPQHF. The CDR3 DNA reads as TGTGCCAGCTCACCACTTCAGGGGCCAGGGGGTAGCAATCAGCCCCAGCATTTT.

The chain links TRBV7-2 to TRBJ2-3; weak D call: TRBD2 (5 bases). CDR1 SGHTA and CDR2 FQGNSA come from the germline V gene. There are 15 residues in the CDR3. V lost 1 base, J lost 2 bases, and 10 bases lay in between. CDR3 bases: TGTGCCAGCAGCTTAGTGACGGGGTTCACAGATACGCAGTATTTT. Translation: CASSLVTGFTDTQYF.

J is TRBJ2-7 and V is TRBV24-1; 8 nucleotides line up with TRBD1. The CDR3 sequence is 14 residues long. Unmatched junction bases numbered 9, after V lost 6 bases and J lost 6 bases. The germline V gene has CDR1 KGHDR and CDR2 SFDVKD. The CDR3 DNA sequence: TGTGCCACCAGTTCGGACAGGGCAGGATCCGAGCAGTACTTC. This encodes CATSSDRAGSEQYF.

The CDR3 is CASSMGPVEAFF. The CDR3 coding sequence is TGTGCCAGCAGCATGGGGCCAGTTGAAGCTTTCTTT. This chain links TRBV28 with TRBJ1-1, with D possibly TRBD1 on 5 matching bases. Trimming shortened V by 6 bases and J by 7 bases, and 12 bases separated the two germline ends. The length of the CDR3 is 12 residues. Per germline, CDR1 MDHEN and CDR2 SYDVKM.

This chain uses TRBV15 with TRBJ2-7; 10 bases are shared with TRBD2. V was pared by 1 base and J by 5 bases, with 5 bases of the junction left unmatched. The CDR3 contains 15 residues. Germline V CDR1 and CDR2: LNHNV, YYDKDF (reference sequence). CDR3 residues: CATSRAGLAGDEQYF. In nucleotides, the CDR3 is TGTGCCACCAGCAGAGCGGGGCTAGCGGGGGACGAGCAGTACTTC.

The chain couples TRBV18 to TRBJ2-7; unclear D gene. The CDR3 loop spans 14 amino acids. Germline V gives CDR1 KGHSH, CDR2 LQKENI. The V end lost 0 bases, the J end lost 0 bases, and 6 bases lay between the germline ends. CDR3 sequence reads: CASSPPVGSYEQYF. The CDR3 DNA follows: TGTGCCAGCTCACCACCGGTCGGCTCCTACGAGCAGTACTTC.

This sequence joins TRBV6-5 and TRBJ1-2, with D unresolved. Germline loops: CDR1 MNHEY, CDR2 SVGAGI. This CDR3 has 13 amino acids. With 7 bases removed from V and 3 bases from J, the gap between germline ends came to 12 bases. This chain's CDR3 is CASIPAPDYGYTF. For the CDR3, the DNA is TGTGCCAGCATCCCCGCCCCAGACTATGGCTACACCTTC.

The chain recombines TRBV3-1 (or the pseudogene TRBV3-2) with TRBJ2-7; D may be TRBD2 (6 bases). The V gene's germline CDR1 is LGHDT and CDR2 YNNKEL (reference sequence). V was shortened by 0 bases and J by 4 bases, with 13 bases between the two germline ends. CDR3 length: 15 residues. The CDR3: CASSQDCGLPYEQYF. CDR3 nucleotides: TGTGCCAGCAGCCAAGATTGCGGACTACCTTACGAGCAGTACTTC.

The CDR3 DNA reads TGTGCCAGCAGCTTAAGGGGCCTAGCGGGCTCCTCCTACAATGAGCAGTTCTTC. It codes for CASSLRGLAGSSYNEQFF. This chain uses TRBV7-8 with TRBJ2-1, with TRBD2 identical over 8 bases. Germline values: CDR1 SGHVS, CDR2 FQNEAQ. This CDR3 has 18 amino acids. J lost 0 bases, V lost 2 bases, and 9 bases had no gene match.

This chain joins TRBV7-2 and TRBJ2-5; 9 bases match TRBD2. The CDR3 totals 14 residues. The germline CDR1 and CDR2 sequences are SGHTA and FQGNSA. J lost 7 bases, V lost 7 bases, and 10 bases had no gene match. CDR3 DNA sequence: TGTGCCAGCACCCACATAGCGGGAGATACGACCCAGTACTTC. It yields the protein CASTHIAGDTTQYF.

The rearrangement uses TRBV28 and TRBJ1-2; 10 nucleotides line up with TRBD1. This CDR3 comprises 14 residues. V shed 6 bases, J shed 8 bases, and the junction held 9 bases outside the gene matches. CDR1 is MDHEN, CDR2 SYDVKM, per germline. For the CDR3, the DNA is TGTGCCAGCAGGCCCCAGGGACAGGGGAAGGGCTACACCTTC. This codes for CASRPQGQGKGYTF.

This rearrangement joins TRBV14 to TRBJ2-7; D unclear. Trimming cost V 0 bases and J 4 bases, with 10 bases left between them. Germline CDR1 SGHDN, CDR2 FVKESK. The CDR3 sequence is 14 residues long. The CDR3 bases are TGTGCCAGCAGCCAAGACACGGTTCAATACGAGCAGTACTTC. This translates into CASSQDTVQYEQYF.

The chain employs TRBV19 and TRBJ1-2; TRBD1 is a possible D gene (6 bases). The CDR3 is 15 amino acids. Trimming removed 5 bases at V and 4 bases at J, with 17 bases between. The V gene's germline CDR1 is LNHDA and CDR2 SQIVND (reference sequence). Here the CDR3 DNA reads TGTGCCAGTAGTTCACGACAGCAAGGGGGCTATGGCTACACCTTC. It translates to CASSSRQQGGYGYTF.